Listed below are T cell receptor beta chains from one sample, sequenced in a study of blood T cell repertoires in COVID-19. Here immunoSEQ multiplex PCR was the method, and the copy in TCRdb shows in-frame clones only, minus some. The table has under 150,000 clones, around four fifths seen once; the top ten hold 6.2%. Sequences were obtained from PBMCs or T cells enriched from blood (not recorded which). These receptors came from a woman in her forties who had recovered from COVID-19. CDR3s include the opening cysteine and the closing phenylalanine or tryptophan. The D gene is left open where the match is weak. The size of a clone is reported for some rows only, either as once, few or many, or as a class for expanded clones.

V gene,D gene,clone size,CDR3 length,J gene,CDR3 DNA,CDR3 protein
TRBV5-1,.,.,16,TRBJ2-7,TGCGCCAGCAGCTTGGGGACTATTCCGCTATTAAACGAGCAGTACTTC,CASSLGTIPLLNEQYF
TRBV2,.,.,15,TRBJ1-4,TGTGCCAGCAGGCGACAGGACACAACTAATGAAAAACTGTTTTTT,CASRRQDTTNEKLFF
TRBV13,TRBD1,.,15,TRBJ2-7,TGTGCCAGCAGCTTCAGTGGGACAGGGGGCTACGAGCAGTACTTC,CASSFSGTGGYEQYF
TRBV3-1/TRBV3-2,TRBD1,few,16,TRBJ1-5,TGTGCCAGCAGCCAAGATCATTTCTGGTCAGGGGGAAAAGAGGATTTT,CASSQDHFWSGGKEDF
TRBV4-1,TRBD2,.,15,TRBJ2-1,TGCGCCAGCAGCCAAGGTAGCGGGAGGGATGATGAGCAGTTCTTC,CASSQGSGRDDEQFF
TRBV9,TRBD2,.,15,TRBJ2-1,TGTGCCAGCGGGTCTAGCGGGAACTCCTACAATGAGCAGTTCTTC,CASGSSGNSYNEQFF
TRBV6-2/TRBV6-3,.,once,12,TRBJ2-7,TGTGCCAGCAGTTACTCCTCCGGCGAGCAGTACTTC,CASSYSSGEQYF
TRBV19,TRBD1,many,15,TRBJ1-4,TGTGCCAGTAGTGCAGGGACAGGCAATAATGAAAAACTGTTTTTT,CASSAGTGNNEKLFF
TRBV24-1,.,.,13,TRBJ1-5,TGTGCCACCAGTGGGGGGGGCAATCAGCCCCAGCATTTT,CATSGGGNQPQHF
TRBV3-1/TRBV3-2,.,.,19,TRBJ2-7,TGTGCCAGCAGCCAAGAGCGGGTAGGGAGCGCATCGAGCTCCTACGAGCAGTACTTC,CASSQERVGSASSSYEQYF
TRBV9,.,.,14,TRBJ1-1,TGTGCCAGCAGCGTAGTCGTGTCGAGTTCTGAAGCTTTCTTT,CASSVVVSSSEAFF
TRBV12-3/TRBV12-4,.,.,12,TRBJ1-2,TGTGCCAGCAGGCAGGGTGGCTATGGCTACACCTTC,CASRQGGYGYTF
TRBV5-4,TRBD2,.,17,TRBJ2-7,TGTGCCAGCAGCTTGGCGAACGCCCGGAGACTAGCGTACGAGCAGTACTTC,CASSLANARRLAYEQYF
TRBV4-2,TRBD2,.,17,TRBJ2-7,TGTGCCAGCAGCCAAGATCAGGGAGCGGGAGGGGACTACGAGCAGTACTTC,CASSQDQGAGGDYEQYF
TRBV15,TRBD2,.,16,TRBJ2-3,TGTGCCACCAGCAGATGGGGGGGTGCTAGCACAGATACGCAGTATTTT,CATSRWGGASTDTQYF
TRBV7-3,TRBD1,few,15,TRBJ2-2,TGTGCCAGCAGCCCGTCGACAGGGTCATACGGGGAGCTGTTTTTT,CASSPSTGSYGELFF
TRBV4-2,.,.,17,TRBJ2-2,TGTGCCAGCAGCCAAGATTCGGCGGGACTTAACACCGGGGAGCTGTTTTTT,CASSQDSAGLNTGELFF
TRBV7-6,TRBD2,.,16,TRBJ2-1,TGTGCCAGCAGCCCCCGGGGCGGGGGACCCTACAATGAGCAGTTCTTC,CASSPRGGGPYNEQFF
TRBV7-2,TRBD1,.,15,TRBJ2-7,TGTGCCAGCAGCTTATCGAGACAGGGGGTCCACGAGCAGTACTTC,CASSLSRQGVHEQYF
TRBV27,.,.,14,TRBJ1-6,TGTGCCAGCAGTTTATGGGCGCAGGATTCACCCCTCCACTTT,CASSLWAQDSPLHF
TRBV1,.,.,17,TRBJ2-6,TGCACCAGCAGGGCGGAAGGTTTGTGCAGTCGGGCCAACGTCCTGACTTTC,CTSRAEGLCSRANVLTF
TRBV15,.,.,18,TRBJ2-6,TGTGCCACCAGCAGAGACGTCAGCGGCGCCTCTGGGGCCAACGTCCTGACTTTC,CATSRDVSGASGANVLTF
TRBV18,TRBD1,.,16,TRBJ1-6,TGTGCCAGCTCACCAGCCGGGACAGGAAATAATTCACCCCTCCACTTT,CASSPAGTGNNSPLHF
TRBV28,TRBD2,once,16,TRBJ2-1,TGTGCCAGCAGGTCTAGCGGGGGTAGCTCCTACAATGAGCAGTTCTTC,CASRSSGGSSYNEQFF
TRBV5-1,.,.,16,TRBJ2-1,TGCGCCAGCAGCTTGGAGGGTAGCGGCTTATACAATGAGCAGTTCTTC,CASSLEGSGLYNEQFF
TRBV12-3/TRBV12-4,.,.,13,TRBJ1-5,TGTGCCAGCAGTTTAGCCTACTATCAGCCCCAGCATTTT,CASSLAYYQPQHF
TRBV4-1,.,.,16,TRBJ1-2,TGCGCCAGCAGCCAAGAAACCGGGGAGAGGGTGCATGGCTACACCTTC,CASSQETGERVHGYTF
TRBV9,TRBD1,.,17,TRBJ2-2,TGTGCCAGCAGCGCTTCCCGACAGGGATTGAACACCGGGGAGCTGTTTTTT,CASSASRQGLNTGELFF
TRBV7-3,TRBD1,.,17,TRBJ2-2,TGTGCCAGCAGCTTAACAGGGACAGGGGGCTACACCGGGGAGCTGTTTTTT,CASSLTGTGGYTGELFF
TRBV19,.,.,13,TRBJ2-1,TGTGCCAGTCGGGCGGGACCTTACAATGAGCAGTTCTTC,CASRAGPYNEQFF
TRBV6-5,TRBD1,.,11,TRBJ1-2,TGTGCCAGCAGCAGGGACAGTAGCTACACCTTC,CASSRDSSYTF
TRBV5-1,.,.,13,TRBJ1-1,TGCGCCAGCAGCTTGGATTACCTCGGTGAAGCTTTCTTT,CASSLDYLGEAFF
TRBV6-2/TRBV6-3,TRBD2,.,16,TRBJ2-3,TGTGCCAGCAGTACTATAGCGGGTACCTTCACAGATACGCAGTATTTT,CASSTIAGTFTDTQYF
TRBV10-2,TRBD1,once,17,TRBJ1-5,TGCGCCAGCAGTCTTACCGGGGGGACAGGGGGCCATCAGCCCCAGCATTTT,CASSLTGGTGGHQPQHF
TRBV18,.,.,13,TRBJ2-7,TGTGCCAGCTCACCAGGCCATCACTACGAGCAGTACTTC,CASSPGHHYEQYF
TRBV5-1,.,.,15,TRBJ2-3,TGCGCCAGCAGCCCGGGGGACAGCCGCACAGATACGCAGTATTTT,CASSPGDSRTDTQYF
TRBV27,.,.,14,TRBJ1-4,TGTGCCAGCAGTCTACAGGCGGCGAGTGAAAAACTGTTTTTT,CASSLQAASEKLFF
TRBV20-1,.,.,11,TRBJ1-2,TGCAGTGCAAGAGACAGCGGAGGCTACACCTTC,CSARDSGGYTF
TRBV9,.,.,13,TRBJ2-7,TGTGCCAGCAGCAGAGACATGACCTACGAGCAGTACTTC,CASSRDMTYEQYF
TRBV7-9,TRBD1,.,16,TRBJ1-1,TGTGCCAGCAGCTTAGAGGGGGGGACAGGTTACGCTGAAGCTTTCTTT,CASSLEGGTGYAEAFF
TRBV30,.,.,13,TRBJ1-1,TGTGCCTGGGGGAGGACGGAGAACACTGAAGCTTTCTTT,CAWGRTENTEAFF
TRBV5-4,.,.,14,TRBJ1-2,TGTGCCAGCAGCCGAGGAACAGGCATTAATGGCTACACCTTC,CASSRGTGINGYTF
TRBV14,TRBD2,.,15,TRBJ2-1,TGTGCCAGCAGCCACTTTCTAGCGGGGGACGATGAGCAGTTCTTC,CASSHFLAGDDEQFF
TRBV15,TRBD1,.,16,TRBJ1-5,TGTGCCACCAGCAGGGGGGCCGGGACAGGGGGCTTTCCCCAGCATTTT,CATSRGAGTGGFPQHF
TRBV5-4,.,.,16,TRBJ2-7,TGTGCCAGCAGCTTATTCGGGGGGCCCCTCTCCTACGAGCAGTACTTC,CASSLFGGPLSYEQYF
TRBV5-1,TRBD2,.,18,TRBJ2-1,TGCGCCAGCAGTGTTTTAGCGGGAGGGGGGAGCTCCTACAATGAGCAGTTCTTC,CASSVLAGGGSSYNEQFF
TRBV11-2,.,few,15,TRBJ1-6,TGTGCCAGCAGGGAGTTTGGCACAAATAATTCACCCCTCCACTTT,CASREFGTNNSPLHF
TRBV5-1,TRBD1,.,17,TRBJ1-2,TGCGCCAGCAGCACGGGACAGGGCTGGGGATTGGATTATGGCTACACCTTC,CASSTGQGWGLDYGYTF
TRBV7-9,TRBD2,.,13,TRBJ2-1,TGTGCCAGCACCATTATCAGCGGGGACGAGCAGTTCTTC,CASTIISGDEQFF
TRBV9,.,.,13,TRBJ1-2,TGTGCCAGCAGCGTTAATCTAGGGGGTGGCTACACCTTC,CASSVNLGGGYTF
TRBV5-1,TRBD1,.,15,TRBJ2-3,TGCGCCAGCAGCCTGGGGACAGGAGACACAGATACGCAGTATTTT,CASSLGTGDTDTQYF
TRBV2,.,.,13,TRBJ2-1,TGTGCCAGCAGTGCAGGGCCGTTGAATGAGCAGTTCTTC,CASSAGPLNEQFF